This TCR beta chain was recovered during a study of blood T cell repertoires in COVID-19. Study in general: COVID-19 samples from acute and convalescent phases originated in the United States, Italy and Spain.

In terms of age and location, participants ranged from about 18 to 89 years and lived in about 25 US areas. In assigning cohorts, the study relied on participant-reported clinical history. Produced via immunoSEQ multiplex PCR; TCRdb's table is partial and in-frame only. Among roughly 250,000 clones listed, about 91% were seen once. The CDR3 runs to 14 residues. CDR1 is SGHRS and CDR2 is YFSETQ in the germline V gene. The trim removed 4 bases at V and 10 bases at J, leaving 6 bases unmatched. The sequencing sample was made of PBMCs or T cells enriched from blood (not recorded which). The chain recombines TRBV5-1 with TRBJ1-6, with TRBD1 matching 9 bases. This TCR derives from a woman in her forties with acute COVID-19. Here the CDR3 reads CASSPGQGGSPLHF. Here the CDR3 DNA reads TGCGCCAGCAGCCCGGGACAGGGTGGATCACCCCTCCACTTT.